The clone carrying this T cell receptor (beta chain) was seen many times. What it binds is unknown. The CDR3 runs to 15 residues. Germline V gene data show CDR1 as MGHRA and CDR2 as YSYEKL. V shed 4 bases and J 5 bases; nucleotides not matched to a gene: 8. This sample is drawn from a study of T-cell reconstitution after alpha-beta-depleted transplantation in children. Findings and caveats of the study: Newly produced T cells mostly accounted for T-cell counts and diversity one year post-transplant. TCRbeta diversity was high at day 60 in some patients (a result of surviving recipient T cells and thymic progenitors). Expanded clones from the graft, numbering several hundred, reportedly supplied alpha-beta T cells about two months after transplant.

Unique molecular identifiers were incorporated into the prepared TCRbeta library. TCRdb re-derived calls from the PCR reads in MiXCR, one entry per CDR3 protein. The sample records about 870,000 distinct CDR3 sequences, 15% to 20% being singletons. Material: PBMCs, mostly from graft donor cells, obtained 360 days after TCRalphabeta/CD19-depleted stem cell transplant. The V call is TRBV4-1, the J call TRBJ2-5; TRBD1 agrees at 9 bases. The clonotype was recovered from a male patient under 18 who had a stem cell transplant for acute lymphoblastic leukemia, so the T cells may come from the graft donor. The CDR3 region is CASSLLTGGRETQYF. The CDR3 nucleotides are TGCGCCAGCAGCCTGTTAACAGGGGGCAGGGAGACCCAGTACTTC.